Shown below are 31 T cell receptor beta chains from a single sample sequenced in a study of blood T cells in healthy people across ages. A second PCR of 7 to 11 cycles used a sample-barcoded 5' primer and a J-beta primer mix. TCRdb used MiXCR to reprocess the 5' RACE reads, holding one entry per CDR3 protein. The sample includes under 1,000,000 distinct CDR3 sequences, roughly 34% seen only once; the top ten take over 10%. Sequenced material: blood. Receptors were obtained from a young man in good health.

This clonotype was seen a handful of times. For the CDR3, the DNA is TGTGCCAGCAGCCCCCGGCGGGGGGCCAAAAACATTCAGTACTTC. It encodes CASSPRRGAKNIQYF. The gene calls are TRBV7-2 and TRBJ2-4; 7 bases match TRBD2. This CDR3 has 15 amino acids. The V gene's germline CDR1 is SGHTA and CDR2 FQGNSA. Unmatched junction bases numbered 5, after V lost 5 bases and J lost 1 base.

A few counts support this clonotype. V gene TRBV7-2 combines with J gene TRBJ1-5; no clear D gene. Germline values: CDR1 SGHTA, CDR2 FQGNSA. V was pared by 5 bases and J by 5 bases, with 16 bases between. The CDR3 runs to 15 residues. The chain's CDR3 is CASSIAGQPYQPQHF. CDR3 in DNA: TGTGCCAGCAGCATCGCGGGTCAGCCCTATCAGCCCCAGCATTTT.

This sequence joins TRBV5-6 and TRBJ1-1; a weak D match, TRBD1 (6 bases). The length of the CDR3 is 13 residues. Germline-derived CDR1 and CDR2 are SGHDT and YYEEEE. Trimming removed 7 bases from V and 1 base from J, with 11 bases in between. In DNA form, the CDR3 reads TGTGCCAGCCATAACAGGGAGAACACTGAAGCTTTCTTT. Protein product: CASHNRENTEAFF. The full variable domain, with the rest looked up from reference TRBV5-6 and TRBJ1-1, is DAGVTQSPTHLIKTRGQQVTLRCSPKSGHDTVSWYQQALGQGPQFIFQYYEEEERQRGNFPDRFSGHQFPNYSSELNVNALLLGDSALYLCASHNRENTEAFFGQGTRLTVV.

This clonotype was recorded a few times. The chain recombines TRBV7-9 with TRBJ1-2; a weak D match, TRBD1 (6 bases). Deletions cut 5 bases from V and 3 bases from J, with 13 bases between. The CDR3 length is 14 residues. The germline V gene encodes CDR1 SEHNR and CDR2 FQNEAQ (reference sequence). The CDR3 bases are TGTGCCAGCAGCGCATCCGGGACACACTATGGCTACACCTTC. It specifies CASSASGTHYGYTF.

This clonotype was counted between two and nine times. One end of the junction does not line up with germline, which may come from a read error. The chain uses TRBV7-6 and TRBJ2-1; TRBD2 aligns across 9 bases. The CDR3 extends over 17 amino acids. Germline-derived CDR1 and CDR2 are SGHVS and FNYEAQ. The CDR3 DNA reads TGTGCCAGCAGCTTAGTAGGCGGGGGGGCCTCCTACAATGGGCAGTTCTTC. It specifies CASSLVGGGASYNGQFF.

This clonotype was seen many times. The rearrangement links TRBV20-1 to TRBJ2-4; D uncertain. V was shortened by 3 bases and J by 0 bases, with 12 bases between the two germline ends. The CDR3 spans 15 residues. The germline gives CDR1 DFQATT, CDR2 SNEGSKA (reference sequence). The CDR3 nucleotides are TGCAGTGCTAGTCCCCCGGAACTAGCCAAAAACATTCAGTACTTC. Amino acids: CSASPPELAKNIQYF.

The chain uses TRBV9 and TRBJ2-3; D gene ambiguous. V was clipped by 8 bases and J by 0 bases, with 10 bases between them. Germline V lookup: CDR1 SGDLS, CDR2 YYNGEE. CDR3 length: 13 amino acids. The CDR3 DNA reads TGTGCCAGTGCAGGAACTAGCACAGATACGCAGTATTTT. It codes for CASAGTSTDTQYF.

This clonotype came up a few times. The V gene is TRBV4-1, the J gene TRBJ1-5; 9 nucleotides line up with TRBD1. The CDR3 totals 15 residues. Looked up from germline, CDR1 is MGHRA and CDR2 is YSYEKL. Unmatched junction bases numbered 5, after V lost 1 base and J lost 7 bases. Written as DNA, the CDR3 is TGCGCCAGCAGCCAAGGAGGGACAGGGAGGCAGCCCCAGCATTTT. The encoded protein is CASSQGGTGRQPQHF.

This chain links TRBV9 with TRBJ2-1; no firm D call. The CDR3 spans 14 residues. From germline, CDR1 is SGDLS and CDR2 YYNGEE. Trimming took off 4 bases at V and 7 bases at J, with 15 bases between the two ends. CDR3 DNA: TGTGCCAGCAGCACCTTTGAGACCAGGAATGAGCAGTTCTTC. Its protein product is CASSTFETRNEQFF. Together with reference TRBV9 and TRBJ2-1, the CDR3 gives the full variable domain: DSGVTQTPKHLITATGQRVTLRCSPRSGDLSVYWYQQSLDQGLQFLIQYYNGEERAKGNILERFSAQQFPDLHSELNLSSLELGDSALYFCASSTFETRNEQFFGPGTRLTVL.

The V and J genes are TRBV6-6 and TRBJ2-1, with TRBD1 as a possible D gene (5 bases). The germline CDR1 and CDR2 sequences are MNHNY and SVGAGI (reference sequence). V dropped 11 bases and J dropped 6 bases, with 14 bases sitting between them. This CDR3 contains 12 residues. As DNA, the CDR3 is TGTGCCGCCCTCTCCAGGGCCAATGAGCAGTTCTTC. It is translated as CAALSRANEQFF.

This clonotype was seen many times. The rearrangement uses TRBV20-1 and TRBJ1-2; TRBD1 aligns across 8 bases. V shed 3 bases and J 4 bases; nucleotides not matched to a gene: 7. There are 14 residues in the CDR3. Germline V gives CDR1 DFQATT, CDR2 SNEGSKA (reference sequence). In DNA, the CDR3 is TGCAGTGCTAGCCCGACAGGGGCCGCCTATGGCTACACCTTC. Its protein product is CSASPTGAAYGYTF.

The rearrangement uses TRBV28 and TRBJ2-5, with D possibly TRBD1 on 5 matching bases. CDR1 MDHEN and CDR2 SYDVKM come from the germline V gene. V was pared by 2 bases and J by 5 bases, with 15 bases between. The CDR3 length is 15 residues. The DNA of the CDR3 is TGTGCCAGCAGTTTAGTTGGGCTACAGGAGGAGACCCAGTACTTC. This translates into CASSLVGLQEETQYF.

This clonotype was recorded a few times. The chain couples TRBV4-2 to TRBJ1-6; D possibly corresponds to TRBD1 (5 bases). CDR1 and CDR2 (germline): LGHNA, YNFKEQ. V lost 4 bases to trimming and J lost 7 bases, with 14 bases between them. This CDR3 is 15 amino acids long. In DNA, the CDR3 is TGTGCCAGCAGCCCCCCAAGGGGCGAAAATTCACCCCTCCACTTT. This sequence encodes CASSPPRGENSPLHF.

The sample holds many counts of this clonotype. V is TRBV12-3 or TRBV12-4 and J is TRBJ2-3, with 8 positions matching TRBD1. V lost 6 bases to trimming and J lost 10 bases; unmatched junction nucleotides: 9. CDR3 length: 13 residues. CDR3 sequence (DNA): TGTGCCAGCAGAAACACTCAGGGGGCGGCGCAGTATTTT. It translates to CASRNTQGAAQYF.

This clonotype was found many times. In DNA form, the CDR3 reads TGTGCCAGCAGTTTAATTGGCCAAGCCTACGAGCAGTACTTC. This gives the protein CASSLIGQAYEQYF. J is TRBJ2-7 and V is TRBV28; D not certain. CDR1 is MDHEN, CDR2 SYDVKM, per germline. This CDR3 spans 14 amino acids. The V and J ends lost 2 bases and 2 bases respectively, with 10 bases between them.

The chain couples TRBV12-3 or TRBV12-4 to TRBJ2-1, with unresolved D. CDR3 length: 15 amino acids. The germline V and J ends were trimmed by 6 bases and 13 bases, with 25 bases remaining between them. This CDR3 reads CASRRQGFESETQFF. The CDR3 bases are TGTGCCAGCAGGCGCCAAGGGTTTGAATCGGAGACCCAGTTCTTC.

As regards this clonotype: Germline and junction disagree at one end, which may indicate a read error. This chain connects TRBV6-6 to TRBJ1-2; D may be TRBD1 (6 bases). The CDR3 spans 12 residues. The germline V gene encodes CDR1 MNHNY and CDR2 SVGAGI (reference sequence). The CDR3, as DNA: TGTGCCAGCAGGTACTCAGGGGACGGCTACACCTTC. This sequence encodes CASRYSGDGYTF.

The chain joins TRBV28 to TRBJ1-1; perhaps TRBD1 as D (5 bases). The ends were cut back, 5 bases at V and 6 bases at J, with 19 bases in the middle. Germline V gene data show CDR1 as MDHEN and CDR2 as SYDVKM. CDR3 size: 15 residues. CDR3 in DNA: TGTGCCAGCAGTCCCCCGGGAGGGGTTGACGCTGAAGCTTTCTTT. It yields the protein CASSPPGGVDAEAFF.

This chain connects TRBV20-1 to TRBJ1-6; D not resolved. The V gene lost 0 bases and the J gene lost 14 bases, with 23 bases spanning the gap. Per germline, CDR1 DFQATT and CDR2 SNEGSKA (reference sequence). This CDR3 has 16 residues. The CDR3, as DNA: TGCAGTGCTAGAGATCTAAACGCCGGATCCGATTCGACCCTCCACTTT. This gives the protein CSARDLNAGSDSTLHF.

The V gene is TRBV20-1, the J gene TRBJ1-2; TRBD1 matches 9 bases. The germline CDR1 and CDR2 sequences are DFQATT and SNEGSKA (reference sequence). The CDR3 runs to 14 residues. CDR3 region: CSPNGGQGNYGYTF. The DNA of the CDR3 is TGCAGCCCGAATGGGGGACAGGGAAACTATGGCTACACCTTC.

The J gene is TRBJ2-7, the V gene TRBV29-1, with D perhaps given as TRBD1 or TRBD2 (6 bases each). Per the germline V gene, CDR1 is SQVTM and CDR2 is ANQGSEA. The CDR3 covers 16 residues. V shed 2 bases and J shed 2 bases, with 19 bases lying between them. CDR3 sequence (DNA): TGCAGCGTTGAAAAGGTTGAACGGGGGCAAACCTACGAGCAGTACTTC. It is translated as CSVEKVERGQTYEQYF.

The rearrangement links TRBV5-4 to TRBJ2-5; a possible D gene is TRBD2 (5 bases). CDR3 size: 14 residues. V was clipped by 0 bases and J by 11 bases, with 17 bases between them. From germline, CDR1 is SGHNT and CDR2 YYREEE (reference sequence). The chain's CDR3 is CASSLGIPGERQYF. For the CDR3, the DNA is TGTGCCAGCAGCTTGGGAATTCCCGGGGAAAGGCAGTACTTC.

This clonotype was picked up many times. The chain links TRBV4-2 to TRBJ1-2; 9 positions match TRBD1. Per germline, CDR1 LGHNA and CDR2 YNFKEQ. The CDR3 runs 15 residues. V lost 4 bases, J lost 3 bases, and 6 bases stayed unmatched. CDR3 sequence: CASSPGQGGDYGYTF. CDR3 nucleotide sequence: TGTGCCAGCAGCCCGGGACAGGGTGGGGACTATGGCTACACCTTC.

This clonotype has ten or more counts. The gene calls are TRBV20-1 and TRBJ2-3; D not certain. The CDR3 sequence is 12 residues long. Germline-derived CDR1 and CDR2 are DFQATT and SNEGSKA (reference sequence). Trimming removed 3 bases from V and 3 bases from J, with 7 bases in between. DNA of the CDR3: TGCAGTGCTAGGCAAGGAACAGATACGCAGTATTTT. Its translation: CSARQGTDTQYF.

The table lists this clonotype with a few counts. This sequence joins TRBV4-2 and TRBJ2-1; 11 bases fit TRBD2. V dropped 3 bases and J dropped 0; count of bases not matched to a gene: 13. From germline, CDR1 is LGHNA and CDR2 YNFKEQ. The CDR3 is made up of 20 amino acids. CDR3 in DNA: TGTGCCAGCAGCCATAAGTCGGCCCTAGCGGGGGGTAGCTCCTACAATGAGCAGTTCTTC. Protein product: CASSHKSALAGGSSYNEQFF.

This chain joins TRBV13 and TRBJ1-2; 7 bases are shared with TRBD1. This CDR3 has 14 amino acids. Germline V gene data show CDR1 as PRHDT and CDR2 as FYEKMQ (reference sequence). V gave up 5 bases and J gave up 0 bases; unmatched junction bases: 3. The CDR3 sequence: CASSAQGPNYGYTF. The CDR3 DNA is TGTGCCAGCAGCGCACAGGGGCCTAACTATGGCTACACCTTC.

The V and J genes are TRBV7-3 and TRBJ1-4; D is perhaps TRBD1 (6 bases). Trimming took off 1 base at V and 4 bases at J, with 13 bases between the two ends. In germline, CDR1 is SGHTA, CDR2 FQGTGA. The length of the CDR3 is 16 residues. CDR3 protein: CASSLKGGLRNEKLFF. CDR3 DNA: TGTGCCAGCAGCTTAAAAGGGGGGCTACGTAATGAAAAACTGTTTTTT.

V is TRBV12-5 and J is TRBJ1-2; weak D call: TRBD1 (6 bases). Germline V CDR1 and CDR2: LGHNT, FRNRAP. V was pared by 3 bases and J by 4 bases, with 12 bases between. This CDR3 has 14 amino acids. CDR3 sequence reads: CASGLVDRRYGYTF. CDR3 nucleotides: TGTGCTAGTGGTTTAGTCGACAGGCGCTATGGCTACACCTTC.

The sample holds a few counts of this clonotype. CDR3 nucleotide sequence: TGTGCCATCAGTCGCCGGGACAGGGGACTTAGCACAGATACGCAGTATTTT. Translation gives CAISRRDRGLSTDTQYF. The V and J genes are TRBV10-3 and TRBJ2-3, with TRBD1 matching 10 bases. The CDR3 spans 17 residues. V gave up 5 bases and J gave up 0 bases; unmatched junction bases: 8. Germline CDR1 is ENHRY and CDR2 is SYGVKD.

The V gene is TRBV20-1, the J gene TRBJ1-2; TRBD1 matches 10 bases. CDR1 DFQATT and CDR2 SNEGSKA come from the germline V gene (reference sequence). The CDR3 totals 16 residues. J gave up 0 bases and V 5 bases, and 9 bases lay outside the gene matches. The CDR3 reads CSARPGQGTSNYGYTF. The CDR3 DNA follows: TGCAGTGCTCGGCCGGGACAGGGGACATCTAACTATGGCTACACCTTC.

This clonotype was counted a few times. The chain recombines TRBV5-1 with TRBJ1-6, with TRBD1 as a possible D gene (5 bases). Germline V gives CDR1 SGHRS, CDR2 YFSETQ. The CDR3 covers 16 residues. V dropped 6 bases and J dropped 9 bases, with 22 bases sitting between them. This CDR3 reads CASTSGGSRLGSPLHF. CDR3 DNA: TGCGCCAGCACCTCGGGGGGGTCGCGACTTGGTTCACCCCTCCACTTT. Full variable domain (outside the CDR3, taken from reference TRBV5-1 and TRBJ1-6): KAGVTQTPRYLIKTRGQQVTLSCSPISGHRSVSWYQQTPGQGLQFLFEYFSETQRNKGNFPGRFSGRQFSNSRSEMNVSTLELGDSALYLCASTSGGSRLGSPLHFGNGTRLTVT.